These T cell receptor beta chains were read from a single sample in a study of cytomegalovirus exposure and HLA in healthy donors. Method: immunoSEQ multiplex PCR; TCRdb's copy keeps in-frame clones and lacks some. The repertoire holds tens of thousands of clones, with more than 60% as singletons. Sequenced: PBMCs. The source of these receptors is a man aged 45 to 65 in good health and CMV-seropositive. Both conserved end residues are part of each CDR3. Fields, in order: D gene, V gene, J gene, clone size, CDR3 protein, CDR3 DNA. The D gene is left open where the match is weak. Clone size is given for some rows only: seen once, a few or many times, or a class if the clone is expanded.

.	TRBV5-8	TRBJ2-7	.	CASRRLTAAYEQYF	TGTGCCAGCAGAAGGCTCACAGCAGCCTACGAGCAGTACTTC
TRBD1	TRBV9	TRBJ2-2	.	CASSQTGAHGELFF	TGTGCCAGCAGCCAAACAGGGGCACACGGGGAGCTGTTTTTT
.	TRBV10-1	TRBJ1-5	.	CASSDLGPPSNQPQHF	TGCGCCAGCAGTGACCTTGGGCCCCCTAGCAATCAGCCCCAGCATTTT
TRBD1	TRBV13	TRBJ1-1	.	CASSFSTGWTEAFF	TGTGCCAGCAGCTTTTCGACAGGGTGGACTGAAGCTTTCTTT
.	TRBV4-2	TRBJ2-2	few	CASSAGTPGETGELFF	TGTGCCAGCAGCGCCGGGACTCCCGGGGAGACCGGGGAGCTGTTTTTT
.	TRBV9	TRBJ2-3	few	CASSRARDRTDTQYF	TGTGCCAGCAGCAGAGCCCGGGATCGCACAGATACGCAGTATTTT
.	TRBV27	TRBJ1-5	.	CASSFRSNQPQHF	TGTGCCAGCAGTTTTCGTAGCAATCAGCCCCAGCATTTT
.	TRBV19	TRBJ1-2	.	CASSPWPRDYGYTF	TGTGCCAGTAGTCCTTGGCCGCGGGACTATGGCTACACCTTC
.	TRBV14	TRBJ1-1	few	CASSQGVRGQKAFF	TGTGCCAGCAGCCAAGGGGTTCGGGGTCAGAAAGCTTTCTTT
TRBD2	TRBV5-5	TRBJ2-1	.	CASSAGGASYNEQFF	TGTGCCAGCAGCGCCGGGGGGGCGTCCTACAATGAGCAGTTCTTC
.	TRBV19	TRBJ2-2	few	CASKTQASNTGELFF	TGTGCCAGTAAAACGCAGGCATCGAACACCGGGGAGCTGTTTTTT
.	TRBV6-1	TRBJ1-2	once	CASTTAAGGYTF	TGTGCCAGCACCACAGCGGCGGGTGGCTACACCTTC
.	TRBV6-5	TRBJ1-1	.	CASSAPGNTEAFF	TGTGCCAGCAGTGCCCCCGGGAACACTGAAGCTTTCTTT
TRBD1	TRBV5-6	TRBJ2-7	.	CASSYGQGRYEQYF	TGTGCCAGCAGCTATGGACAGGGGCGCTACGAGCAGTACTTC
.	TRBV7-9	TRBJ1-4	.	CASSRPDGNSEKLFF	TGTGCCAGCAGCCGCCCTGACGGGAACTCGGAAAAACTGTTTTTT
TRBD1	TRBV4-2	TRBJ1-2	.	CASSQDPGTGYGYTF	TGTGCCAGCAGCCAAGACCCCGGGACAGGCTATGGCTACACCTTC
TRBD1	TRBV9	TRBJ1-2	.	CASSLSGQVKSGYTF	TGTGCCAGCAGCTTATCGGGACAGGTTAAATCTGGCTACACCTTC
TRBD1	TRBV6-6	TRBJ1-2	.	CASSQGANYGYTF	TGTGCCAGCAGCCAGGGGGCTAACTATGGCTACACCTTC
.	TRBV30	TRBJ2-5	.	CAWVGLALGEAQYF	TGTGCCTGGGTCGGACTCGCACTTGGCGAGGCCCAGTACTTC
TRBD1	TRBV9	TRBJ1-2	.	CASTRGQTDYGYTF	TGTGCCAGCACCAGGGGACAGACGGACTATGGCTACACCTTC
TRBD2	TRBV19	TRBJ2-6	.	CASTGGKSGANVLTF	TGTGCCAGTACGGGAGGGAAGTCAGGGGCCAACGTCCTGACTTTC
.	TRBV15	TRBJ2-4	.	CATSREGRGGAKNIQYF	TGTGCCACCAGCAGAGAGGGGCGTGGGGGGGCCAAAAACATTCAGTACTTC
TRBD2	TRBV7-6	TRBJ2-7	.	CASSLDYGRATSGDYAYEQYF	TGTGCCAGCAGCTTAGATTATGGACGGGCGACTAGCGGGGATTACGCCTACGAGCAGTACTTC
.	TRBV6-6	TRBJ2-7	.	CASSYSNIYEQYF	TGTGCCAGCAGTTACTCGAATATTTACGAGCAGTACTTC
.	TRBV4-2	TRBJ2-3	.	CASSQDFRDFPSTDTQYF	TGTGCCAGCAGCCAAGATTTCCGGGACTTCCCTAGCACAGATACGCAGTATTTT
TRBD1	TRBV6-4	TRBJ1-2	.	CASSEGQGLGYTF	TGTGCCAGCAGCGAAGGACAGGGATTAGGCTACACCTTC
TRBD2	TRBV10-1	TRBJ2-5	once	CASREGTSGTRETQYF	TGCGCCAGCAGAGAAGGGACTAGCGGTACTCGGGAGACCCAGTACTTC
TRBD2	TRBV9	TRBJ2-3	.	CASSVVHGAGVADTQYF	TGTGCCAGCAGCGTAGTTCACGGCGCGGGAGTGGCAGATACGCAGTATTTT